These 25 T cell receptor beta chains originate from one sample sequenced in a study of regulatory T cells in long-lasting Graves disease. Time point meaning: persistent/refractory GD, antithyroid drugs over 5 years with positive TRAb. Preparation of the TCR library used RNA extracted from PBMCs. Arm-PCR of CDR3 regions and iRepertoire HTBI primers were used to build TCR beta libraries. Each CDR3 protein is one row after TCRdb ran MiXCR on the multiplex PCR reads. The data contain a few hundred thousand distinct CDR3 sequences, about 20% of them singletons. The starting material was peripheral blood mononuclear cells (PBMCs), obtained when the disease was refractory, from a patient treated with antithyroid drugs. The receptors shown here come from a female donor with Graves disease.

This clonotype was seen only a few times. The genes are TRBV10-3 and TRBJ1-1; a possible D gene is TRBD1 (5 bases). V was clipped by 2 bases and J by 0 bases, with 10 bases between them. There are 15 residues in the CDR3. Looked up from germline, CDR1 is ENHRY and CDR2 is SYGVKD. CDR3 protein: CAISERTGMNTEAFF. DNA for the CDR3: TGTGCCATCAGTGAGAGAACAGGTATGAACACTGAAGCTTTCTTT.

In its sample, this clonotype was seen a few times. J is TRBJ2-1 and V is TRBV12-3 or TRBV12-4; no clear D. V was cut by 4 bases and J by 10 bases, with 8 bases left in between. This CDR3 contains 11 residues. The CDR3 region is CASSSRDEQFF. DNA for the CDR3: TGTGCCAGCAGTTCCCGAGACGAGCAGTTCTTC.

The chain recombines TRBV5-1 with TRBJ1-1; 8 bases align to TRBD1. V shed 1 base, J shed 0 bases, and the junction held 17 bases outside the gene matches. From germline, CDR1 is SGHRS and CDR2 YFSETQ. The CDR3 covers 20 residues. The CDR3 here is CASSLLLWAGGAIVNTEAFF. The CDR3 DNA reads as TGCGCCAGCAGCTTGCTTTTGTGGGCAGGGGGCGCGATCGTGAACACTGAAGCTTTCTTT.

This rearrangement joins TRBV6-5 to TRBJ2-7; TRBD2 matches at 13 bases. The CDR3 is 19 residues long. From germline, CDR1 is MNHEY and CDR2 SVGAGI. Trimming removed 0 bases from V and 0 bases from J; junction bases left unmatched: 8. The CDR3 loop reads CASSYSLGLAGPFSYEQYF. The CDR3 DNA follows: TGTGCCAGCAGTTACTCCTTGGGACTAGCGGGACCTTTCTCCTACGAGCAGTACTTC.

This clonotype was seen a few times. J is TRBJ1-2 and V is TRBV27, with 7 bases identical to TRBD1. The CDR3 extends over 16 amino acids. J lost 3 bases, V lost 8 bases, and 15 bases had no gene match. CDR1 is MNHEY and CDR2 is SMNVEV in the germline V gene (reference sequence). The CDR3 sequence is CASGTNYRDSDYGYTF. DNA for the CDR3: TGTGCCAGCGGAACTAATTACCGGGACAGTGACTATGGCTACACCTTC.

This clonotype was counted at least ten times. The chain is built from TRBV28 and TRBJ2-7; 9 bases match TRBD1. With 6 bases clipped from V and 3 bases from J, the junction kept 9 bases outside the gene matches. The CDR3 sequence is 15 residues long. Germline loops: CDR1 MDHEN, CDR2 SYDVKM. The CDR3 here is CASSPPDRGVYEQYF. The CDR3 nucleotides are TGTGCCAGCAGCCCGCCGGACAGGGGAGTCTACGAGCAGTACTTC.

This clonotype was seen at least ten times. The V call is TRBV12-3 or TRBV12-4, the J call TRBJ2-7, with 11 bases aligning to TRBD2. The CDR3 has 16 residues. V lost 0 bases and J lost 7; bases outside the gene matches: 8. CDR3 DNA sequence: TGTGCCAGCAGTTTAGCCGGACTAGCGGGCCCTCTGGAGCAGTACTTC. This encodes CASSLAGLAGPLEQYF.

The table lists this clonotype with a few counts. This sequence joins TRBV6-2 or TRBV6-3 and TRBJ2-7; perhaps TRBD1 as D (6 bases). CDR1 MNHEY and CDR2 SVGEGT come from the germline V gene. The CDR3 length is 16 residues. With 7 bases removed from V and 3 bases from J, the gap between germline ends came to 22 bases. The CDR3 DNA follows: TGTGCCAGCATGGTTCTGCCCGGGTGGGACATCTACGAGCAGTACTTC. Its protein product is CASMVLPGWDIYEQYF.

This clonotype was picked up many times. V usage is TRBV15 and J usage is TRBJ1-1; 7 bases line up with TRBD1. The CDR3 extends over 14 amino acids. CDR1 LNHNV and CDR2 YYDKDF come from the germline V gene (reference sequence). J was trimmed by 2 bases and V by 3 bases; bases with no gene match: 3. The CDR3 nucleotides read TGTGCCACCAGCAGTCGACAGGGTAACACTGAAGCTTTCTTT. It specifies CATSSRQGNTEAFF.

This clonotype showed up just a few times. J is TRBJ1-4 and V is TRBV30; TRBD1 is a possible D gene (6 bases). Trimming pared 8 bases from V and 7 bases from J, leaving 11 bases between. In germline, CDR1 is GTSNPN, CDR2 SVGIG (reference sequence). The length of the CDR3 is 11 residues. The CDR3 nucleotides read TGTGCCGGATACAGGGTTGAAAAACTGTTTTTT. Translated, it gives CAGYRVEKLFF.

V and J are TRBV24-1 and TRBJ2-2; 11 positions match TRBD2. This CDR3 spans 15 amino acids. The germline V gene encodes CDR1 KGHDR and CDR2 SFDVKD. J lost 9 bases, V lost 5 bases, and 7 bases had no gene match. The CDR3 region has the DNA TGTGCCACCAGTGGTTTTAGCGGGAGGGCCTGGGAGCTGTTTTTT. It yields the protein CATSGFSGRAWELFF.

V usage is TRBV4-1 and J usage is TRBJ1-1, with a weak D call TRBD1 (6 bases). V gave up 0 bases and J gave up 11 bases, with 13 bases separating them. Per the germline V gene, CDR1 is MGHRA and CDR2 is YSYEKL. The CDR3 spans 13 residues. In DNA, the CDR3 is TGCGCCAGCAGCCAAGAGGGGGGGGGGCATGCTTTCTTT. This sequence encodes CASSQEGGGHAFF.

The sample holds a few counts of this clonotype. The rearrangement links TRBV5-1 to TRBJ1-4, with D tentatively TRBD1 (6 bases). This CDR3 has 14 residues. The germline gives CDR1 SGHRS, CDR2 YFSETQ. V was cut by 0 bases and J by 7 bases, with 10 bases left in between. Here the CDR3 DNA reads TGCGCCAGCAGCTTGGGGGGACAAACTGAAAAACTGTTTTTT. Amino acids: CASSLGGQTEKLFF.

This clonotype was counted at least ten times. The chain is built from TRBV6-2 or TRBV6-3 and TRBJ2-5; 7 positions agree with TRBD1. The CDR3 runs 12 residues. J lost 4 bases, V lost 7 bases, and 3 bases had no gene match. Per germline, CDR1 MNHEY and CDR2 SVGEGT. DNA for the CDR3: TGTGCCAGCACCAGGGGGACAGAGACCCAGTACTTC. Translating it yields CASTRGTETQYF.

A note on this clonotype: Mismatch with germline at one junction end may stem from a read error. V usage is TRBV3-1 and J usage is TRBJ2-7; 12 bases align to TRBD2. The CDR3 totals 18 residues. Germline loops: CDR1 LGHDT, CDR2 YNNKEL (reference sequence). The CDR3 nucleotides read TGTGCCAGCAGCCAAGTTCCTCTAGCGGGAGGGATCTCCTACGAGCGGTACTTC. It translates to CASSQVPLAGGISYERYF.

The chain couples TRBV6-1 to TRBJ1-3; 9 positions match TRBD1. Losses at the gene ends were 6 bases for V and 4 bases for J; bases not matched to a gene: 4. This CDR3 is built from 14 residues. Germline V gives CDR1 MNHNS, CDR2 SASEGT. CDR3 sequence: CASRQGARGNTIYF. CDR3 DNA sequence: TGTGCCAGCAGACAGGGGGCGCGCGGAAACACCATATATTTT.

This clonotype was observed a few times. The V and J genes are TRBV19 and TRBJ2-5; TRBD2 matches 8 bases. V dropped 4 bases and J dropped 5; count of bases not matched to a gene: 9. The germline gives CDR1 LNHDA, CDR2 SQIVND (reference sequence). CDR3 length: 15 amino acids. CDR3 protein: CASSRKREMVETQYF. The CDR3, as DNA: TGTGCCAGTAGTAGAAAGCGGGAGATGGTGGAGACCCAGTACTTC.

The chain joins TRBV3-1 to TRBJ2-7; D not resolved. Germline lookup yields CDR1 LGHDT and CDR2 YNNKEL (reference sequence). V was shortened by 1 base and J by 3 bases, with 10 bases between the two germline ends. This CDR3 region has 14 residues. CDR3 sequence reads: CASSQGLMNYEQYF. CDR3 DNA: TGTGCCAGCAGCCAAGGGCTGATGAACTACGAGCAGTACTTC.

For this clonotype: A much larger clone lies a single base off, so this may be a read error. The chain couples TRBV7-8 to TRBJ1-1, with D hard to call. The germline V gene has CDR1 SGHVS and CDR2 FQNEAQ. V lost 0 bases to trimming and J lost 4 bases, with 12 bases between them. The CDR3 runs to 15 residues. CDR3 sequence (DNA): TGTGCCAGCAGCTTAGCAATGGGAGTGAGCACTGAAGCTTTCTTT. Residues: CASSLAMGVSTEAFF.

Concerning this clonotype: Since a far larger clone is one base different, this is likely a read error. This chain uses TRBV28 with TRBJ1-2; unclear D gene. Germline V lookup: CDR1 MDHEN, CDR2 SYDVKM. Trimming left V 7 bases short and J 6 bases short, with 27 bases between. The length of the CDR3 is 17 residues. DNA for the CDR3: TGTGCCAGCATTCCTATCTTCTTCCCGGGTCCAATTGATGGCTACACCTTC. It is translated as CASIPIFFPGPIDGYTF.

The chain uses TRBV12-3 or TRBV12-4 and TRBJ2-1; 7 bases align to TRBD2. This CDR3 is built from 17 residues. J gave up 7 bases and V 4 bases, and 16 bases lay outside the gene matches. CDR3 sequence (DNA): TGTGCCAGCAGTTCTAGCTTGGGTCGCGGGAGTTGGAATGAGCAGTTCTTC. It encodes CASSSSLGRGSWNEQFF.

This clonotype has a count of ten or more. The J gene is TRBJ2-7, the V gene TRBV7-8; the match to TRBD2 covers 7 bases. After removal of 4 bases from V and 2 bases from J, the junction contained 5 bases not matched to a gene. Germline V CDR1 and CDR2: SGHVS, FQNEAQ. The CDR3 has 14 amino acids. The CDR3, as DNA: TGTGCCAGCAGCTCAACTAGCGTTCCCTACGAGCAGTACTTC. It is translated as CASSSTSVPYEQYF.

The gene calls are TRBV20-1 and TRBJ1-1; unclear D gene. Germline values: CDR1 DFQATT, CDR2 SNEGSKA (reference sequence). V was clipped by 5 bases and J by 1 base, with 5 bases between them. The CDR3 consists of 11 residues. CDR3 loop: CSALWNTEAFF. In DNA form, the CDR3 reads TGCAGTGCTTTATGGAACACTGAAGCTTTCTTT.

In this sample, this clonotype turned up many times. This CDR3 is CASSVMDSGYGYTF. The CDR3 coding sequence is TGTGCCAGCAGTGTGATGGACAGCGGCTATGGCTACACCTTC. The genes are TRBV2 and TRBJ1-2; possibly TRBD1 for D (6 bases). The V end was cut by 4 bases, the J end by 4 bases, with 13 bases between. Germline V gene data show CDR1 as SNHLY and CDR2 as FYNNEI. The CDR3 is 14 amino acids. Together with reference TRBV2 and TRBJ1-2, the CDR3 gives the full variable domain: EPEVTQTPSHQVTQMGQEVILRCVPISNHLYFYWYRQILGQKVEFLVSFYNNEISEKSEIFDDQFSVERPDGSNFTLKIRSTKLEDSAMYFCASSVMDSGYGYTFGSGTRLTVV.

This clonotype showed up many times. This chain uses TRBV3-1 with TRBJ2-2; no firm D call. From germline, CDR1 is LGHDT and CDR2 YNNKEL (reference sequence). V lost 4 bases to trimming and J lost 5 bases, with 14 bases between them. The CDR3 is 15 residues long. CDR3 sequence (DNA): TGTGCCAGCAGCCCCGGGCTAGTGGGGACCGGGGAGCTGTTTTTT. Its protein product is CASSPGLVGTGELFF.